This T cell receptor beta chain was recovered during a study of cytomegalovirus exposure and HLA in healthy donors. 13 Jbeta primers and 60 Vbeta primers were used for the PCR. Using immunoSEQ multiplex PCR, the repertoire was profiled, and TCRdb retains in-frame clones only, with some absent. The sample lists around 200,000 clones; 86% were seen once. J lost 7 bases, V lost 5 bases, and 18 bases had no gene match. This CDR3 region has 19 residues. Germline CDR1 LNHDA, CDR2 SQIVND (reference sequence). V usage is TRBV19 and J usage is TRBJ2-7; 15 bases agree with TRBD2. The sequence came from a young woman in good health and CMV-seronegative. The sample consisted of PBMCs. CDR3 DNA: TGTGCCAGTAGTCCCCTTTGGACTAGCGGGAGGGCCCCCCAACTGGAGCAGTACTTC. Its protein is CASSPLWTSGRAPQLEQYF.